This note documents a single T cell receptor (beta chain) sequence. Its target is not known. Different DNA sequences within this sample yield the same CDR3. This sample was included in a study of T cell responses to AZD1222 COVID-19 vaccine. The CDR3 runs to 11 residues. Trimming cost V 1 base and J 8 bases, with 8 bases left between them. Germline V gives CDR1 DFQATT, CDR2 SNEGSKA (reference sequence). This table comes from immunoSEQ multiplex PCR, and its TCRdb copy is limited to in-frame clones, with some not included. The sample lists 150,000 to 200,000 clones; about 93% were seen once. Findings and caveats of the study: At baseline, seropositivity was found in only six or seven AZD1222 recipients. Spike was spanned by vaccine-associated CD4 TCRs, which were dominant at 160-218 and 743-854.

This clonotype was obtained from an adult who received the MenACWY meningococcal vaccine as a control. The chain is built from TRBV20-1 and TRBJ1-2; D not resolved. This sample comprised peripheral blood, obtained 28 days after the second dose of the MenACWY control vaccine. The CDR3 spells CSARGPGGYTF. The CDR3 region has the DNA TGCAGTGCTAGAGGTCCCGGAGGCTACACCTTC.